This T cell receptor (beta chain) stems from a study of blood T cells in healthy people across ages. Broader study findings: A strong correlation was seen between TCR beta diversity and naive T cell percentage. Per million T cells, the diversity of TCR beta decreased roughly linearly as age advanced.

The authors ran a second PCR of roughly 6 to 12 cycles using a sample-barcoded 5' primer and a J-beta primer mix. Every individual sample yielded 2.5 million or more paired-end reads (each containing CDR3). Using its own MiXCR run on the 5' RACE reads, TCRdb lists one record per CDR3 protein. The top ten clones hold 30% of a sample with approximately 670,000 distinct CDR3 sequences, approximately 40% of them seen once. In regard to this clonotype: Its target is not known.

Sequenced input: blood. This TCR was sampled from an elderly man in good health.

The CDR3 loop reads CASSGLDRAGKNEQYF. The CDR3 coding sequence is TGCGCCAGCAGTGGCCTCGACCGGGCAGGGAAGAACGAGCAGTACTTC. The chain links TRBV10-2 to TRBJ2-7; possibly TRBD1 for D (5 bases). Germline assignment: CDR1 WSHSY and CDR2 SAAADI. The CDR3 runs 16 residues. Trimming pared 4 bases from V and 5 bases from J, leaving 21 bases between.